This TCR beta chain was recovered during a study of blood T cell repertoires in COVID-19 (dated by TCRdb to about 2020). Study-wide context: Samples from collaborators originated in the United States, Italy and Spain and spanned both the acute and convalescent phases of COVID-19. The material from the prospective study consisted of cDNA or gDNA derived from T cells, B-cell-depleted T cells, or PBMCs. The dataset comprised deeply sampled blood TCRbeta repertoires from subjects exposed to, actively infected with, or recovered from COVID-19. The repertoires were made available in a free public database intended to serve as a resource for research on the immune response to SARS-CoV-2. The samples were drawn from two sources: the first 160 participants of the ongoing ImmuneRACE study, and fewer than 1,500 subjects contributed by 6 global collaborators. The sample metadata nearly always contained a de-identified subject ID, COVID-19 status, age in years and sex. Where available, HLA class I and class II types were taken from metadata supplied by the sample provider and were not determined by assay-based typing. Beyond this particular receptor, the publication reports: The amount of clinical and demographic metadata varied by source and participant and was provided uncurated.

TCRbeta CDR3 regions were amplified from genomic DNA using the immunoSEQ Assay, a bias-controlled multiplex PCR. The study's processing was this. Nucleated cell counts per sample were estimated from amplification of reference gene primers within the assay. To quantify the absolute abundance of each unique TCRbeta CDR3 rearrangement, sequence reads were collapsed and filtered. For each sample, productive Simpson clonality was calculated by taking the square root of Simpson's diversity index across productive rearrangements. Held by TCRdb, this immuneACCESS table contains in-frame sequences only and omits some clones. Under half of the omission traces to an unresolved V gene where checked; the cause of the rest is unknown. V, J and clone size are taken as reported in that table, and D and trimming were inferred from the DNA itself. Within this sample are around 250,000 clones, with approximately 85% of them counted one time only. The ten largest clones add up to less than 2.5% of the sample.

Notes on this clone: Its antigen is still unknown. The record has no base qualities; no much larger clone is one base away.

In the prospective study, participants were roughly 18 to 100 years old, resided in approximately 22 geographic areas of the United States, and were enrolled through a virtual design. To assign participants to cohorts, the prospective study relied on clinical history that participants themselves reported in a screening survey and a study questionnaire. Recovered participants in ImmuneRACE Cohort 3 were defined as having two consecutive negative NP/OP PCR tests, clearance from a healthcare professional, or resolution of symptoms. In the prospective study, mobile phlebotomists collected whole blood, serum and a nasopharyngeal or oropharyngeal swab from each participant. Prospective study participants could optionally give additional blood draws and questionnaires over an approximately 2-month period. Before DNA extraction, blood samples from the prospective study were shipped at room temperature or frozen.

The TCR comes from a woman in her 50s who had recovered from COVID-19. Sequencing used PBMCs or T cells enriched from blood (not recorded which).

The sequence in DNA is TGTGCCAGCTCACCACCCCCCGGGGAGTCTTTTTCCTACGAGCAGTACTTC. It encodes CASSPPPGESFSYEQYF. The chain was built from TRBV18 and TRBJ2-7, with a weak D call of TRBD2 (5 bases match). V drops 0 bases and J drops 1 base, leaving 16 bases in between. The germline V gene specifies KGHSH as CDR1 and LQKENI as CDR2. The CDR3 runs 17 residues from the cysteine to the phenylalanine. The kept DNA is CDR3 alone, 51 bases in frame from the first base.